One sample yielded the 18 T cell receptor beta chains listed below, sequenced in a study of cytomegalovirus exposure and HLA in healthy donors. Researchers ran the PCR with 60 Vbeta and 13 Jbeta primers. Assay used: immunoSEQ multiplex PCR; TCRdb lists only in-frame clones, some missing. The sample consists of approximately 120,000 clones, around 77% of them appearing once. Sample: PBMCs. The receptors were gathered from a man in his forties or fifties in good health and CMV-seronegative.

V usage is TRBV10-3 and J usage is TRBJ2-2; 7 bases match TRBD2. The junction had 11 bases not matched to a gene; V was cut back by 0 bases and J by 4 bases. Germline V CDR1 and CDR2: ENHRY, SYGVKD. This CDR3 comprises 18 residues. The CDR3 spells CAISESIGGGPSTGELFF. The CDR3 nucleotides read TGTGCCATCAGTGAGTCGATTGGGGGAGGGCCGAGCACCGGGGAGCTGTTTTTT.

This chain uses TRBV11-3 with TRBJ2-2, with TRBD1 as a possible D gene (6 bases). Trimming took 0 bases from V and 4 from J, leaving 9 bases between them. CDR1 SGHNT and CDR2 YENEEA come from the germline V gene. CDR3 length: 15 residues. CDR3 nucleotide sequence: TGTGCCAGCAGCTTAGAGGGCAGGGGCACCGGGGAGCTGTTTTTT. It codes for CASSLEGRGTGELFF.

This chain joins TRBV28 and TRBJ2-5, with 13 bases aligning to TRBD2. Germline assignment: CDR1 MDHEN and CDR2 SYDVKM. V dropped 6 bases and J dropped 5; count of bases not matched to a gene: 18. The CDR3 consists of 19 residues. The CDR3 spells CASSHRKGGLAGVRETQYF. In DNA, the CDR3 is TGTGCCAGCAGCCACCGAAAGGGCGGACTAGCGGGAGTTAGGGAGACCCAGTACTTC.

This chain joins TRBV23-1 and TRBJ2-5; 7 bases fit TRBD1. TRBV23-1 falls under the ORF class, with uncertain function. This CDR3 contains 18 residues. V shed 0 bases and J 2 bases; nucleotides not matched to a gene: 12. The CDR3 loop is CASSQSRLGGLNQETQYF. CDR3 sequence (DNA): TGCGCCAGCAGTCAATCGCGGCTAGGGGGCCTTAATCAAGAGACCCAGTACTTC.

This clone was picked up a small number of times. The chain has TRBV4-1 and TRBJ2-7, with TRBD2 matching 10 bases. With V trimmed by 1 base and J by 0 bases, 12 bases remained unmatched. The CDR3 runs to 19 residues. Germline CDR1 MGHRA, CDR2 YSYEKL. CDR3: CASSQAPNWGLASSYEQYF. CDR3 DNA: TGCGCCAGCAGCCAAGCCCCGAATTGGGGACTAGCGAGCTCCTACGAGCAGTACTTC.

The rearrangement links TRBV2 to TRBJ1-1; D may be TRBD1 (6 bases). V lost 6 bases and J lost 2, with 13 bases in between. The CDR3 is 14 residues long. Germline CDR1 and CDR2: SNHLY and FYNNEI. CDR3 sequence reads: CASSVQGSNTEAFF. The DNA of the CDR3 is TGTGCCAGCAGCGTACAGGGCTCAAACACTGAAGCTTTCTTT.

The chain employs TRBV2 and TRBJ1-5; D is uncertain. Germline CDR1 SNHLY, CDR2 FYNNEI. V lost 4 bases, J lost 6 bases, and 13 bases lay in between. The CDR3 is 14 amino acids. In nucleotides, the CDR3 is TGTGCCAGCAGTGGGAATACACGGAGTCAGCCCCAGCATTTT. Translated: CASSGNTRSQPQHF.

This chain joins TRBV5-1 and TRBJ2-1; 9 bases align to TRBD2. CDR1 and CDR2 from the germline V gene are SGHRS and YFSETQ. With V trimmed by 1 base and J by 9 bases, 8 bases remained unmatched. The CDR3 covers 15 residues. The CDR3 nucleotides read TGCGCCAGCAGCTTGCTCGCGGGAGGGGCCCCTGAGCAGTTCTTC. Its protein product is CASSLLAGGAPEQFF.

Notes on this clone: This sample includes further DNA sequences coding for the same CDR3. The chain is built from TRBV6-5 and TRBJ2-7, with TRBD1 identical over 10 bases. Germline lookup yields CDR1 MNHEY and CDR2 SVGAGI. J was trimmed by 3 bases and V by 6 bases; bases with no gene match: 2. This CDR3 is built from 13 residues. The CDR3: CASRRTGGYEQYF. CDR3 nucleotide sequence: TGTGCCAGCAGACGGACAGGGGGCTACGAGCAGTACTTC.

The V and J genes are TRBV7-6 and TRBJ1-3; D might be TRBD1 (5 bases). CDR1 and CDR2 (germline): SGHVS, FNYEAQ. With 5 bases removed from V and 0 bases from J, the gap between germline ends came to 14 bases. The CDR3 has 16 amino acids. This CDR3 reads CASSTGHRSSGNTIYF. The CDR3 DNA sequence: TGTGCCAGCAGCACTGGACACCGGTCCTCTGGAAACACCATATATTTT.

The chain is built from TRBV2 and TRBJ1-1; 7 bases are shared with TRBD1. Germline lookup yields CDR1 SNHLY and CDR2 FYNNEI. The CDR3 runs 12 residues. Trimming cost V 4 bases and J 7 bases; bases outside gene matches: 3. CDR3 protein: CASSVYRGEAFF. For the CDR3, the DNA is TGTGCCAGCAGTGTGTACAGGGGTGAAGCTTTCTTT.

The rearrangement uses TRBV30 and TRBJ1-1, with 8 positions matching TRBD1. V was clipped by 7 bases and J by 1 base; unmatched bases: 2. Germline V gives CDR1 GTSNPN, CDR2 SVGIG (reference sequence). CDR3 length: 12 amino acids. This CDR3 reads CAFDRGNTEAFF. The CDR3 bases are TGTGCCTTTGACAGGGGGAACACTGAAGCTTTCTTT.

The chain employs TRBV11-2 and TRBJ1-2; D gene ambiguous. The V gene lost 5 bases and the J gene lost 6 bases, with 16 bases spanning the gap. This CDR3 is built from 14 residues. CDR1 is SGHAT and CDR2 is FQNNGV in the germline V gene. The CDR3: CASSLAQVANGYTF. For the CDR3, the DNA is TGTGCCAGCAGCCTAGCCCAGGTCGCAAATGGCTACACCTTC.

J is TRBJ2-1 and V is TRBV9; D is perhaps TRBD1 (6 bases). V lost 4 bases, J lost 12 bases, and 23 bases lay in between. The CDR3 is made up of 15 amino acids. In germline, CDR1 is SGDLS, CDR2 YYNGEE. CDR3 protein: CASSPNRAHSPRQFF. In nucleotides, the CDR3 is TGTGCCAGCAGCCCCAACAGGGCCCACTCCCCTCGGCAGTTCTTC.

CDR3 sequence (DNA): TGCGCCAGCAGCTTGGAGTCTAGCGGCCAAGAGACCCAGTACTTC. Translating gives CASSLESSGQETQYF. The chain has TRBV5-1 and TRBJ2-5, with 7 bases fitting TRBD2. The CDR3 runs 15 residues. The junction had 3 bases not matched to a gene; V was cut back by 0 bases and J by 1 base. The germline V gene has CDR1 SGHRS and CDR2 YFSETQ.

This clone came up a few times. The junction departs from the called germline gene at one end, perhaps through a read error. J is TRBJ1-1 and V is TRBV13; D not certain. The CDR3 is made up of 11 amino acids. Germline V gene data show CDR1 as PRHDT and CDR2 as FYEKMQ (reference sequence). The CDR3 sequence: CASSHGVRAHF. As DNA, the CDR3 is TGTGCCAGCAGTCATGGGGTGAGGGCGCATTTT.

The chain joins TRBV7-6 to TRBJ1-5; D remains unclear. The V and J ends lost 4 bases and 2 bases respectively, with 21 bases between them. This CDR3 comprises 18 residues. From germline, CDR1 is SGHVS and CDR2 FNYEAQ. CDR3 nucleotides: TGTGCCAGCAGCTCCGAACCCCCAAACCTCCAGGGCAATCAGCCCCAGCATTTT. As protein: CASSSEPPNLQGNQPQHF.

This clone was seen only a few times. The genes are TRBV18 and TRBJ1-1; 7 bases line up with TRBD1. This CDR3 is 16 amino acids long. The germline V gene has CDR1 KGHSH and CDR2 LQKENI. V was clipped by 4 bases and J by 1 base; unmatched bases: 9. Here the CDR3 reads CASSRRGTERNTEAFF. The CDR3 nucleotides are TGTGCCAGCTCACGGCGAGGGACAGAGAGGAACACTGAAGCTTTCTTT.